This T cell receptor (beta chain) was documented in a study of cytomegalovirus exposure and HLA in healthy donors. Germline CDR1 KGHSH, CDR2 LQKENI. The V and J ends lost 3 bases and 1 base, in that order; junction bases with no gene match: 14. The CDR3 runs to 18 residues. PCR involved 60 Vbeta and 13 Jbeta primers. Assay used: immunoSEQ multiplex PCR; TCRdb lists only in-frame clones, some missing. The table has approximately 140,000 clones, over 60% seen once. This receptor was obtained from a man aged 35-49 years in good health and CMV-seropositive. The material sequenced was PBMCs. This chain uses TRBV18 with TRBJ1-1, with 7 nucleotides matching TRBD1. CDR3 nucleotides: TGTGCCAGCTCACCGTCAGCACAGGGGCTAGGGGGGAACACTGAAGCTTTCTTT. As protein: CASSPSAQGLGGNTEAFF.